Below, 22 T cell receptor beta chains from the same sample are listed, as sequenced in a study of shared clonotypes between healthy human individuals. The table came from immunoSEQ multiplex PCR; TCRdb's copy has only in-frame clones and leaves some out. The sample carries approximately 1,500,000 clones, around 97% recorded once. The sample taken for sequencing was naive CD4+ T cells sorted from blood. Specified subset: CD45RA+ positively selected. The source is a man between 25 and 39 years old in good health.

The chain uses TRBV6-5 and TRBJ1-1; D gene uncertain. The germline gives CDR1 MNHEY, CDR2 SVGAGI. The CDR3 consists of 14 residues. Deletions cut 0 bases from V and 4 bases from J, with 9 bases between. CDR3 region: CASSYSRLGTEAFF. The DNA for the CDR3 is TGTGCCAGCAGTTACTCGAGACTCGGCACTGAAGCTTTCTTT.

On this clone itself: Other DNA sequences in the same sample also yield this CDR3. This rearrangement joins TRBV5-4 to TRBJ2-5; D is perhaps TRBD2 (5 bases). Germline values: CDR1 SGHNT, CDR2 YYREEE (reference sequence). The CDR3 length is 13 residues. Trimming removed 1 base at V and 2 bases at J, with 6 bases between. CDR3 sequence reads: CASSLSGQETQYF. The DNA of the CDR3 is TGTGCCAGCAGCTTGAGCGGTCAAGAGACCCAGTACTTC.

This rearrangement joins TRBV30 to TRBJ2-7; TRBD1 is a possible D gene (6 bases). Trimming took off 2 bases at V and 3 bases at J, with 17 bases between the two ends. The germline V gene has CDR1 GTSNPN and CDR2 SVGIG (reference sequence). The length of the CDR3 is 15 residues. The CDR3 loop reads CAWSPQGRHHYEQYF. As DNA, the CDR3 is TGTGCCTGGAGTCCTCAGGGGAGACACCACTACGAGCAGTACTTC.

The chain links TRBV6-4 to TRBJ2-1; possible D gene TRBD1, 6 bases. The germline V gene has CDR1 MRHNA and CDR2 SNTAGT. The CDR3 runs to 14 residues. V lost 0 bases and J 7 bases, leaving 10 bases between the germline ends. The CDR3 loop reads CASSDSGRGNEQFF. Here the CDR3 DNA reads TGTGCCAGCAGTGACTCGGGCAGGGGAAATGAGCAGTTCTTC.

The gene calls are TRBV27 and TRBJ1-2; tentative D call: TRBD1 (5 bases). The CDR3 loop spans 13 amino acids. V lost 8 bases to trimming and J lost 2 bases, with 12 bases between them. Germline V lookup: CDR1 MNHEY, CDR2 SMNVEV (reference sequence). CDR3 sequence reads: CASANRQNYGYTF. CDR3 DNA: TGTGCCAGCGCCAACAGGCAGAACTATGGCTACACCTTC.

V usage is TRBV28 and J usage is TRBJ2-1, with 10 nucleotides matching TRBD2. The CDR3 has 18 residues. V lost 1 base and J lost 7; bases outside the gene matches: 13. The germline V gene has CDR1 MDHEN and CDR2 SYDVKM. As DNA, the CDR3 is TGTGCCAGCAGTTTATCCAATAAGCGGGAGGGGCGCTGGAATGAGCAGTTCTTC. This sequence encodes CASSLSNKREGRWNEQFF.

This clone was recorded once. The rearrangement links TRBV10-2 to TRBJ2-2; TRBD2 aligns across 8 bases. This CDR3 has 16 residues. V was pared by 8 bases and J by 2 bases, with 10 bases of the junction left unmatched. The germline V gene encodes CDR1 WSHSY and CDR2 SAAADI. The CDR3 loop reads CASRDSGGANTGELFF. Here the CDR3 DNA reads TGCGCCAGCCGGGACTCGGGGGGGGCTAACACCGGGGAGCTGTTTTTT.

With regard to this clone: This sample also contains other DNA sequences that code for the same CDR3. V gene TRBV7-9 combines with J gene TRBJ1-3; no definite D call. The CDR3 is 14 amino acids. Germline V CDR1 and CDR2: SEHNR, FQNEAQ (reference sequence). Deletions cut 6 bases from V and 4 bases from J, with 13 bases between. The CDR3 protein is CASSLVAPGNTIYF. The CDR3 DNA reads as TGTGCCAGCAGTCTCGTGGCTCCGGGAAACACCATATATTTT. The complete variable domain, with remaining parts taken from reference TRBV7-9 and TRBJ1-3, reads DTGVSQNPRHKITKRGQNVTFRCDPISEHNRLYWYRQTLGQGPEFLTYFQNEAQLEKSRLLSDRFSAERPKGSFSTLEIQRTEQGDSAMYLCASSLVAPGNTIYFGEGSWLTVV.

The chain couples TRBV7-8 to TRBJ1-2; D uncertain. The CDR3 contains 14 residues. Germline lookup yields CDR1 SGHVS and CDR2 FQNEAQ. V was pared by 4 bases and J by 4 bases, with 13 bases between. CDR3 sequence reads: CASSSRASGYGYTF. The CDR3 coding sequence is TGTGCCAGCAGCTCCAGAGCGTCAGGCTATGGCTACACCTTC.

This clone was observed once. The chain uses TRBV2 and TRBJ2-5, with no clear D. The CDR3 is 15 residues long. Trimming took 2 bases from V and 1 from J, leaving 11 bases between them. CDR1 and CDR2 (germline): SNHLY, FYNNEI. The CDR3 loop is CASSERVGIQETQYF. The CDR3 DNA reads TGTGCCAGCAGTGAACGAGTTGGTATCCAAGAGACCCAGTACTTC.

This clone was seen a handful of times. V is TRBV6-6 and J is TRBJ2-1; unclear D gene. The CDR3 spans 12 residues. V was trimmed by 4 bases and J by 6 bases, leaving 7 bases between them. Germline-derived CDR1 and CDR2 are MNHNY and SVGAGI (reference sequence). Here the CDR3 DNA reads TGTGCCAGCAGTTCGGACCGCAATGAGCAGTTCTTC. It encodes CASSSDRNEQFF.

This sequence joins TRBV7-3 and TRBJ2-7, with D perhaps TRBD1 or TRBD2 (5 bases each). Germline V gene sequence: CDR1 SGHTA, CDR2 FQGTGA. The V end lost 5 bases, the J end lost 8 bases, and 16 bases lay between the germline ends. This CDR3 is 13 amino acids long. The DNA for the CDR3 is TGTGCCAGCAGCACCCGCTCCGGGACCAAGCAGTACTTC. Its translation: CASSTRSGTKQYF. The variable domain in full, completed from reference TRBV7-3 and TRBJ2-7, reads GAGVSQTPSNKVTEKGKYVELRCDPISGHTALYWYRQSLGQGPEFLIYFQGTGAADDSGLPNDRFFAVRPEGSVSTLKIQRTERGDSAVYLCASSTRSGTKQYFGPGTRLTVT.

This chain connects TRBV18 to TRBJ2-1, with D hard to call. V gave up 2 bases and J gave up 3 bases, with 8 bases separating them. Germline CDR1 is KGHSH and CDR2 is LQKENI. The CDR3 is 14 residues long. The CDR3 spells CASSPGRLYNEQFF. The CDR3 DNA reads TGTGCCAGCTCACCAGGACGGCTCTACAATGAGCAGTTCTTC. The full variable domain, with the rest looked up from reference TRBV18 and TRBJ2-1, is NAGVMQNPRHLVRRRGQEARLRCSPMKGHSHVYWYRQLPEEGLKFMVYLQKENIIDESGMPKERFSAEFPKEGPSILRIQQVVRGDSAAYFCASSPGRLYNEQFFGPGTRLTVL.

The genes are TRBV5-6 and TRBJ2-1, with 8 bases fitting TRBD1. The germline CDR1 and CDR2 sequences are SGHDT and YYEEEE. V dropped 2 bases and J dropped 7; count of bases not matched to a gene: 11. This CDR3 is built from 16 residues. In nucleotides, the CDR3 is TGTGCCAGCAGCTTTTACCCCCCGGACAGGGTTAATGAGCAGTTCTTC. As protein: CASSFYPPDRVNEQFF.

This clone came up once. CDR3 sequence (DNA): TGTGCCAGCAGCTTAGAAGCGTTTGGCGAGCAGTACTTC. It specifies CASSLEAFGEQYF. The V gene is TRBV7-2, the J gene TRBJ2-7, with no clear D. The germline V gene has CDR1 SGHTA and CDR2 FQGNSA. The CDR3 sequence is 13 residues long. V was clipped by 1 base and J by 6 bases, with 10 bases between them.

This chain connects TRBV5-6 to TRBJ1-1, with D possibly TRBD1 on 6 matching bases. Germline loops: CDR1 SGHDT, CDR2 YYEEEE. V lost 4 bases, J lost 5 bases, and 18 bases lay in between. This CDR3 region has 15 residues. For the CDR3, the DNA is TGTGCCAGCAGCCCGACAGGTGAGGTAAGGACTGAAGCTTTCTTT. Protein sequence: CASSPTGEVRTEAFF.

The V call is TRBV19, the J call TRBJ1-2; TRBD1 agrees at 7 bases. V lost 4 bases and J lost 9; bases outside the gene matches: 8. The CDR3 sequence is 13 residues long. Germline V gives CDR1 LNHDA, CDR2 SQIVND (reference sequence). CDR3 DNA: TGTGCCAGTAGTACCGAGGGGGCGAGGAGCTACACCTTC. This translates into CASSTEGARSYTF.

The rearrangement links TRBV9 to TRBJ2-7, with D uncertain. The V gene lost 2 bases and the J gene lost 2 bases, with 11 bases spanning the gap. This CDR3 comprises 14 residues. CDR1 is SGDLS and CDR2 is YYNGEE in the germline V gene. This CDR3 reads CASSVGDTTYEQYF. CDR3 nucleotide sequence: TGTGCCAGCAGCGTTGGAGACACCACCTACGAGCAGTACTTC.

This clone was recorded once. The chain links TRBV5-6 to TRBJ2-2; tentative D call: TRBD2 (6 bases). This CDR3 spans 13 amino acids. Trimming took off 6 bases at V and 5 bases at J, with 11 bases between the two ends. The germline CDR1 and CDR2 sequences are SGHDT and YYEEEE. DNA for the CDR3: TGTGCCAGCAACTTAGGGAGGACCGGGGAGCTGTTTTTT. This codes for CASNLGRTGELFF. Variable domain in full (rest from reference TRBV5-6 and TRBJ2-2): DAGVTQSPTHLIKTRGQQVTLRCSPKSGHDTVSWYQQALGQGPQFIFQYYEEEERQRGNFPDRFSGHQFPNYSSELNVNALLLGDSALYLCASNLGRTGELFFGEGSRLTVL.

The rearrangement uses TRBV25-1 and TRBJ1-5; D call uncertain. The CDR3 spans 17 residues. Trimming shortened V by 2 bases and J by 4 bases, and 18 bases separated the two germline ends. Germline assignment: CDR1 MGHDK and CDR2 SYGVNS. CDR3 amino acids: CASSEKNRWNKNQPQHF. The CDR3 DNA reads TGTGCCAGCAGTGAAAAGAATAGGTGGAACAAAAATCAGCCCCAGCATTTT.

The chain joins TRBV11-2 to TRBJ2-1; D is undetermined. There are 12 residues in the CDR3. The germline V and J ends were trimmed by 4 bases and 10 bases, with 11 bases remaining between them. Germline CDR1 SGHAT, CDR2 FQNNGV. The CDR3 nucleotides read TGTGCCAGCAGCTATCCCGCCCCAGAGCAGTTCTTC. It yields the protein CASSYPAPEQFF.

The chain joins TRBV5-5 to TRBJ1-2; D remains unclear. CDR3 length equals 14 residues. Germline V gives CDR1 SGHKS, CDR2 YYEKEE (reference sequence). V shed 0 bases and J shed 4 bases, with 10 bases lying between them. CDR3 in amino acids: CASSLELKGYGYTF. In DNA form, the CDR3 reads TGTGCCAGCAGCTTGGAACTAAAAGGCTATGGCTACACCTTC.